A selection of T cell receptor beta chains follows, all from one sample in a study of shared clonotypes between healthy human individuals. Data came from immunoSEQ multiplex PCR; TCRdb stores just in-frame clones and leaves some out. The data show under 2,500,000 clones, approximately 96% seen once. The sample consisted of naive CD4+ T cells sorted from blood. The receptor source for this set is a man aged 18-30 years in good health. CDR3s include the opening cysteine and the closing phenylalanine or tryptophan. D genes are given only for firm matches. Only part of the rows carry a size: once, few, many, or a class if the clone is expanded.

j_call clone_size v_call d_call cdr3_aa cdr3_nt
TRBJ1-2 - TRBV4-1 - CASSQGEGYYGYTF TGCGCCAGCAGCCAAGGAGAGGGGTACTATGGCTACACCTTC
TRBJ2-2 - TRBV28 TRBD2 CASSQGWSSGDANTGELFF TGTGCCAGCAGCCAGGGGTGGTCTAGCGGGGACGCGAACACCGGGGAGCTGTTTTTT
TRBJ2-5 - TRBV10-3 - CAISEFIRETQYF TGTGCCATCAGTGAGTTCATAAGAGAGACCCAGTACTTC
TRBJ1-5 - TRBV2 - CASSYNQPQHF TGTGCCAGCAGCTACAATCAGCCCCAGCATTTT
TRBJ2-7 - TRBV5-6 TRBD2 CASRELGRTSGLLEQYF TGTGCCAGCAGGGAGCTAGGCAGGACTAGCGGCCTACTGGAGCAGTACTTC
TRBJ1-2 - TRBV11-1 - CASSPEGGNGYTF TGTGCCAGCAGCCCAGAAGGGGGGAATGGCTACACCTTC
TRBJ2-2 - TRBV2 - CASSGQGLNTGELFF TGTGCCAGCAGTGGGCAGGGGCTCAACACCGGGGAGCTGTTTTTT
TRBJ2-3 - TRBV7-9 TRBD1 CASSSSGTGTDTQYF TGTGCCAGCAGCTCTTCCGGGACAGGGACAGATACGCAGTATTTT
TRBJ1-5 - TRBV5-5 - CASSSGEGERQPQHF TGTGCCAGCAGCTCCGGGGAAGGGGAAAGGCAGCCCCAGCATTTT
TRBJ1-3 - TRBV7-3 - CASSLKARGSGNTIYF TGTGCCAGCAGCTTAAAGGCCAGGGGCTCTGGAAACACCATATATTTT
TRBJ1-6 - TRBV5-1 - CASSLGHSTGNSPPHF TGCGCCAGCAGCTTGGGACACTCGACCGGCAATTCACCCCCCCACTTT
TRBJ2-2 - TRBV7-8 - CASSLALGGTGELFF TGTGCCAGCAGCTTAGCCCTCGGAGGGACCGGGGAGCTGTTTTTT
TRBJ1-2 - TRBV7-3 TRBD1 CASNPGQGTGGYTF TGTGCCAGCAACCCGGGACAGGGGACTGGCGGCTACACCTTC
TRBJ2-7 - TRBV11-2 TRBD1 CASSRRDSYEQYF TGTGCCAGCAGCCGCCGGGACAGTTACGAGCAGTACTTC
TRBJ2-1 - TRBV11-2 TRBD2 CASTPSGSSYNEQFF TGTGCCAGCACCCCTAGCGGGAGTTCCTACAATGAGCAGTTCTTC
TRBJ2-3 - TRBV10-3 - CAIRVDGRSDTQYF TGTGCCATCAGGGTGGACGGGCGGTCAGATACGCAGTATTTT
TRBJ1-2 - TRBV11-2 - CASSLEGDGYTF TGTGCCAGCAGCTTGGAGGGGGATGGCTACACCTTC
TRBJ2-3 - TRBV5-4 TRBD2 CASSPGLAGVSTDTQYF TGTGCCAGCAGCCCCGGACTAGCGGGGGTTAGCACAGATACGCAGTATTTT
TRBJ2-1 - TRBV7-2 - CASSSAKRDDYNEQFF TGTGCCAGCAGCTCGGCCAAAAGGGACGACTACAATGAGCAGTTCTTC
TRBJ1-5 - TRBV2 TRBD1 CASSYLTGGQPQHF TGTGCCAGCAGTTACCTCACAGGGGGACAGCCCCAGCATTTT
TRBJ1-4 - TRBV6-5 - CASRGGSREKLFF TGTGCCAGCAGAGGGGGATCCCGAGAAAAACTGTTTTTT
TRBJ2-5 - TRBV6-4 - CASSDHFLDYTQETQYF TGTGCCAGCAGTGACCACTTTTTGGACTACACACAAGAGACCCAGTACTTC
TRBJ1-5 - TRBV5-5 - CASSTGPISNQPQHF TGTGCCAGCAGCACTGGACCGATTAGCAATCAGCCCCAGCATTTT
TRBJ1-1 - TRBV5-1 - CASSLVGLTSTEAFF TGCGCCAGCAGCTTGGTAGGGCTAACTTCTACTGAAGCTTTCTTT
TRBJ1-2 - TRBV6-1 TRBD1 CASGPRITGVHGYTF TGTGCCAGCGGACCTAGAATTACAGGGGTCCATGGCTACACCTTC
TRBJ2-3 once TRBV10-2 TRBD2 CASSEGPYSGRTDTQYF TGCGCCAGCAGTGAGGGACCCTATAGCGGGAGGACAGATACGCAGTATTTT
TRBJ1-1 - TRBV18 - CASSRTGRRVDTEAFF TGTGCCAGCTCCCGCACCGGGCGCAGGGTCGACACTGAAGCTTTCTTT
TRBJ2-2 - TRBV5-4 TRBD1 CASSLGGTGGTGELFF TGTGCCAGCAGCTTGGGTGGGACAGGGGGGACCGGGGAGCTGTTTTTT
TRBJ2-7 few TRBV27 - CATSPRLTSYEQYF TGTGCCACCAGTCCTCGCCTTACTTCCTACGAGCAGTACTTC
TRBJ2-7 - TRBV27 TRBD1 CASSQDRGPSYEQYF TGTGCCAGCAGTCAAGACAGGGGGCCATCCTACGAGCAGTACTTC
TRBJ2-3 - TRBV9 - CASTLGTRLGTDTQYF TGTGCCAGCACTCTCGGGACACGATTGGGCACAGATACGCAGTATTTT
TRBJ2-2 - TRBV5-1 - CASSFEGANTGELFF TGCGCCAGCAGCTTTGAGGGGGCGAACACCGGGGAGCTGTTTTTT